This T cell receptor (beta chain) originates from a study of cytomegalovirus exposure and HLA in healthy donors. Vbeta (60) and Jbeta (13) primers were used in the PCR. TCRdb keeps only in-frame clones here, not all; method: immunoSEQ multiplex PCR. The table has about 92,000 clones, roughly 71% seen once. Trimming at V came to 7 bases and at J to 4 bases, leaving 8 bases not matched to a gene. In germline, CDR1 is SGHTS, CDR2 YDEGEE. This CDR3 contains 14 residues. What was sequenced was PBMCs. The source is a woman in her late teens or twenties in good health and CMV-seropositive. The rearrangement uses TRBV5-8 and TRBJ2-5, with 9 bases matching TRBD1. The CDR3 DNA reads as TGTGCCAGCTCAGGACAGGGGAGGAGAGAGACCCAGTACTTC. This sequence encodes CASSGQGRRETQYF.